The source of this T cell receptor (beta chain) is a study of response to subunit inactivated influenza vaccine (dated by TCRdb to the late 2010s). Some background on the complete study: The study used deep quantitative T cell receptor repertoire profiling to track responses to a trivalent subunit inactivated influenza vaccine.

Here is what the overall study found, with its caveats: The authors suggested that each seasonal influenza vaccination may recruit only a limited number of new T cells.

The junction shows trimming of 4 bases on V and 2 bases on J, and the gene matches do not reach 3 bases of it. Counted from cysteine to phenylalanine, this CDR3 has 15 amino acids. Only the CDR3 portion is preserved as DNA: 45 bases, with reading frame beginning at the first base. CDR1 LNHDA and CDR2 SQIVND are derived from the germline V gene (reference sequence). The library was built by means of RT-PCR. Sequenced using an Illumina HiSeq 2500. TCRdb's own reprocessing of the public reads used fastp at Q25 and MiXCR and kept productive beta chains. Rows with a matching CDR3 protein are joined into one entry that keeps the most common DNA and genes. This sample comprises 200,000 to 300,000 distinct CDR3 sequences, over 9% of them detected only once. The top ten constitute over 6.5% of the sample. This clonotype was found a few times. Its antigen remains undetermined. No base qualities exist here, and no much larger clone lies one base off it.

This sequence was found in a middle-aged man who received an inactivated influenza vaccine. Donor details come from another sample of the same person, matched by shared clones. The sequences come from non-naive T cells sorted from PBMCs, collected roughly 2 weeks before vaccination. This specimen's cell subset or site label, interpreted: memory T cell fraction. The chain uses TRBV19 and TRBJ1-1; a stretch of 11 junction bases matches TRBD1. In nucleotide form, the sequence is TGTGCCAGTAGTAGGACAGGGGGCCCCAACACTGAAGCTTTCTTT. Its amino acids are CASSRTGGPNTEAFF.